This is a list of T cell receptor beta chains from one sample in a study of blood T cell repertoires in COVID-19. Profiled with immunoSEQ multiplex PCR; TCRdb holds only in-frame clones, not every one. The sample records over 300,000 clones, around 84% being singletons. The sequencing input was PBMCs or T cells enriched from blood (not recorded which). These receptors came from a woman between 18 and 29 years old who had recovered from COVID-19. The CDR3 runs from the conserved cysteine through the conserved F or W. A D gene is named only where the DNA matches it firmly. Clone size is given for some rows only: seen once, a few or many times, or a class if the clone is expanded.

J gene	V gene	clone size	D gene	CDR3 protein	CDR3 DNA
TRBJ1-2	TRBV28	NA	TRBD1	CASRQPQGASRGYTF	TGTGCCAGCAGGCAACCGCAGGGGGCGTCGAGGGGCTACACCTTC
TRBJ1-4	TRBV27	NA	TRBD1	CASSFPPGQDEKLFF	TGTGCCAGCAGTTTCCCACCGGGACAGGATGAAAAACTGTTTTTT
TRBJ1-1	TRBV7-3	NA	TRBD1	CASSDRGESTEAFF	TGTGCCAGCAGCGACAGGGGAGAAAGCACTGAAGCTTTCTTT
TRBJ1-1	TRBV30	NA	NA	CAWSKGLNTEAFF	TGTGCCTGGAGCAAGGGGTTGAACACTGAAGCTTTCTTT
TRBJ2-7	TRBV3-1/TRBV3-2	NA	TRBD1	CASSQDGQGFYEQYF	TGTGCCAGCAGCCAAGACGGACAGGGTTTCTACGAGCAGTACTTC
TRBJ2-1	TRBV5-5	NA	TRBD2	CASSLGTSGSDEQFF	TGTGCCAGCAGCTTGGGCACTAGCGGGAGCGATGAGCAGTTCTTC
TRBJ1-2	TRBV3-1/TRBV3-2	NA	NA	CASSQESGIYGSYTF	TGTGCCAGCAGCCAAGAGTCAGGGATTTATGGAAGCTACACCTTC
TRBJ1-5	TRBV28	few	NA	CASSFGFSRSNQPQHF	TGTGCCAGCAGTTTTGGCTTTTCGAGGAGCAATCAGCCCCAGCATTTT
TRBJ1-4	TRBV30	few	NA	CAWTTATNEKLFF	TGTGCCTGGACGACAGCAACTAATGAAAAACTGTTTTTT
TRBJ1-1	TRBV28	NA	NA	CAIMRGTEAFF	TGTGCCATCATGAGGGGGACTGAAGCTTTCTTT
TRBJ1-2	TRBV7-9	NA	NA	CASSFHIQGFYGYTF	TGTGCCAGCAGCTTCCATATACAGGGATTCTATGGCTACACCTTC
TRBJ1-5	TRBV5-6	NA	NA	CASSLVSDQPQHF	TGTGCCAGCAGCTTGGTATCGGATCAGCCCCAGCATTTT
TRBJ2-7	TRBV3-1/TRBV3-2	NA	TRBD1	CASSLGTDSYEQYF	TGTGCCAGCAGCCTCGGGACAGATTCCTACGAGCAGTACTTC
TRBJ2-4	TRBV6-5	NA	NA	CASSYGAGGKNIQYF	TGTGCCAGCAGTTACGGGGCAGGGGGGAAAAACATTCAGTACTTC
TRBJ2-4	TRBV11-2	NA	TRBD1	CASSLPYRGTKNIQYF	TGTGCCAGCAGCTTACCTTACAGGGGAACCAAAAACATTCAGTACTTC
TRBJ1-2	TRBV2	NA	NA	CASSGGADYGYTF	TGTGCCAGCAGCGGGGGGGCTGACTATGGCTACACCTTC
TRBJ2-7	TRBV5-1	NA	NA	CASSLMGSGEQYF	TGCGCCAGCAGCTTGATGGGGAGCGGGGAGCAGTACTTC
TRBJ1-5	TRBV6-5	NA	NA	CASSSLGGQPQHF	TGTGCCAGCAGTTCTTTGGGGGGTCAGCCCCAGCATTTT
TRBJ1-2	TRBV24-1	NA	NA	CATSDSGGSGGYTF	TGTGCCACCAGTGATTCCGGGGGATCGGGTGGCTACACCTTC
TRBJ1-2	TRBV30	NA	TRBD1	CAWKGMDRLYGYTF	TGTGCCTGGAAGGGGATGGACAGGCTCTATGGCTACACCTTC
TRBJ1-4	TRBV2	NA	NA	CASSDKFFLATNEKLFF	TGTGCCAGCAGTGATAAGTTTTTTCTAGCAACTAATGAAAAACTGTTTTTT
TRBJ1-3	TRBV11-2	NA	NA	CASSWGEVGNTIYF	TGTGCCAGCAGCTGGGGGGAGGTCGGAAACACCATATATTTT
TRBJ1-5	TRBV27	NA	NA	CASSPGGSNQPQHF	TGTGCCAGCAGTCCCGGGGGTAGCAATCAGCCCCAGCATTTT
TRBJ1-2	TRBV7-9	NA	NA	CASSSDSGYTF	TGTGCCAGCAGCTCCGACAGCGGCTACACCTTC
TRBJ1-6	TRBV7-9	NA	NA	CASSQISHNSPLHF	TGTGCCAGCAGCCAGATTTCGCATAATTCACCCCTCCACTTT